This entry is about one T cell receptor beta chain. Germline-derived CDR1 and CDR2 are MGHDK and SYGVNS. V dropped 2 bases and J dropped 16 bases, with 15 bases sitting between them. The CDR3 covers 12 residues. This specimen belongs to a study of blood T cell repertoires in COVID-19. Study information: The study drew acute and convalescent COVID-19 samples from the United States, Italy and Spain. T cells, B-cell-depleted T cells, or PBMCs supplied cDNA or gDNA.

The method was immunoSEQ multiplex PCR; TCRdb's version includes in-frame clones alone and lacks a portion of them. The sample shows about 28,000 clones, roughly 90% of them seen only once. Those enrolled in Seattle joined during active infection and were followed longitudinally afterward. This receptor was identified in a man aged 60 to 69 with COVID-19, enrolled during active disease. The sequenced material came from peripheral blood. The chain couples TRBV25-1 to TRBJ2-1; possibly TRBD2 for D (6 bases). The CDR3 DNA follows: TGTGCCAGCAGTGAACAGGAGGGACCGGGATTCTTC. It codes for CASSEQEGPGFF. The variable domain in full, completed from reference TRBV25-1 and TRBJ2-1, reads EADIYQTPRYLVIGTGKKITLECSQTMGHDKMYWYQQDPGMELHLIHYSYGVNSTEKGDLSSESTVSRIRTEHFPLTLESARPSHTSQYLCASSEQEGPGFFGPGTRLTVL.